Listed below are T cell receptor beta chains from one sample, sequenced in a study of spatial heterogeneity in lung cancer. TCRdb recomputed calls from the 5' RACE reads with MiXCR, one row per CDR3 protein. The repertoire holds about 20,000 distinct CDR3 sequences, about 15% seen once, with 25% to 40% in the top ten. Source: lung tumor tissue, taken at surgery. Receptors were obtained from a female donor with early-stage non-small cell lung cancer. Both conserved end residues are part of each CDR3. The order of the fields is V gene, D gene, clone size, CDR3 length, J gene, CDR3 DNA, CDR3 protein. D genes are given only for firm matches. A clone size is listed for some rows: how often the clone was seen (once, few, many), or a class if it is expanded.

TRBV12-3/TRBV12-4	-	many	14	TRBJ2-3	TGTGCCAGCACCTACCGGGGGCCCACAGATACGCAGTATTTT	CASTYRGPTDTQYF
TRBV28	TRBD2	many	14	TRBJ2-7	TGTGCCAGCACCCTAGCGGGAGGGCCCTACGAGCAGTACTTC	CASTLAGGPYEQYF
TRBV7-9	-	many	14	TRBJ2-3	TGTGCCAGCAGCTTAGCCCCGGGGATGGATACGCAGTATTTT	CASSLAPGMDTQYF
TRBV6-6	-	many	15	TRBJ2-2	TGTGCCAGCAGCCACGACGGGATTAACACCGGGGAGCTGTTTTTT	CASSHDGINTGELFF
TRBV19	TRBD2	many	19	TRBJ2-2	TGTGCCAGTAGTACGCACCCAATTGATCAGCGGGGGTACACCGGGGAGCTGTTTTTT	CASSTHPIDQRGYTGELFF
TRBV7-3	TRBD2	few	17	TRBJ2-3	TGTGCCAGCAGCCCCCGCCGAGCGGGAGGGCTAACAGATACGCAGTATTTT	CASSPRRAGGLTDTQYF
TRBV20-1	-	many	13	TRBJ2-5	TGCAGTGCTAGTTCCGGCGGTGGGGAGACCCAGTACTTC	CSASSGGGETQYF
TRBV18	-	-	14	TRBJ2-1	TGTGCCAGCTCACCTAAGGACGGCGGTAATGAGCAGTTCTTC	CASSPKDGGNEQFF
TRBV25-1	-	few	15	TRBJ2-5	TGTGCCAGCAGTGAATTGGGGGTAGAAGGAGAGACCCAGTACTTC	CASSELGVEGETQYF
TRBV30	-	-	12	TRBJ2-5	TGTGCCTGGAGCGTTGGTCCGGAGACCCAGTACTTC	CAWSVGPETQYF
TRBV5-6	TRBD1	few	17	TRBJ2-7	TGTGCCAGCAGCCTGGGACAGGGGTCCCTCATTCCTTACGAGCAGTACTTC	CASSLGQGSLIPYEQYF
TRBV6-6	-	-	12	TRBJ2-7	TGTGCCAGCAGCCTCGGGGGCAACGAGCAGTACTTC	CASSLGGNEQYF
TRBV5-1	-	once	15	TRBJ2-3	TGCGCCAGCAGATCGGACGGGTACAGCACATATACGCAGTATTTT	CASRSDGYSTYTQYF
TRBV3-1	-	many	12	TRBJ2-1	TGTGCCAGCAGCCAAACCCCGCTAGCCCCGTTCTTC	CASSQTPLAPFF
TRBV27	TRBD2	many	17	TRBJ2-1	TGTGCCAGCAGTTTGTCTAGCGGGAGGGCGGGCCCGAATGAGCAGTTCTTC	CASSLSSGRAGPNEQFF
TRBV30	TRBD1	many	15	TRBJ1-5	TGTGCCTGGAGTATAGGGACAGGGGGGAAGAAGGCCCAGCATTTT	CAWSIGTGGKKAQHF
TRBV19	-	many	16	TRBJ2-7	TGTGCCAGTAGTGCCTCGAGTTCAGGGCGCTCCTACGAGCAGTACTTC	CASSASSSGRSYEQYF
TRBV6-6	TRBD1	few	17	TRBJ2-6	TGTGCCAGCACCCGGACAGGGGGCCCCTCTGGGGCCAACGTCCTGACTTTC	CASTRTGGPSGANVLTF
TRBV6-5	-	many	14	TRBJ2-6	TGTGCCAGCAGTCAGAGCTCTGGGGCCAACGTCCTGACTTTC	CASSQSSGANVLTF
TRBV4-2	TRBD2	few	16	TRBJ2-5	TGTGCCAGCAGCCAACCCGTACGGGGGGGGCAAGAGACCCAGTACTTC	CASSQPVRGGQETQYF